These 26 T cell receptor beta chains originate from one sample sequenced in a study of CD8+ T cells in alopecia areata. Reverse transcription of extracted RNA yielded cDNA, which provided the sequencing template. Sequencing used immunoSEQ multiplex PCR; TCRdb keeps in-frame clones, though not all of them. The sample shows 95,000 to 100,000 clones, about three fifths of them seen only once. Treatment given: oral pan-JAK inhibitor, 5-10 mg twice daily. The source material was CD8+ T cells sorted from blood, sampled at roughly week 55, from a patient treated with tofacitinib. The receptor set was obtained from a human donor with alopecia areata.

The chain recombines TRBV5-1 with TRBJ2-5; the D gene is possibly TRBD1 (5 bases). In germline, CDR1 is SGHRS, CDR2 YFSETQ. V was trimmed by 0 bases and J by 5 bases, leaving 14 bases between them. The CDR3 extends over 15 amino acids. The CDR3 sequence: CASSLDWGVGETQYF. The CDR3 DNA sequence: TGCGCCAGCAGCTTGGATTGGGGCGTGGGGGAGACCCAGTACTTC.

This chain joins TRBV15 and TRBJ1-2; 7 bases align to TRBD1. V dropped 5 bases and J dropped 2; count of bases not matched to a gene: 2. The CDR3 runs 13 residues. Germline CDR1 LNHNV, CDR2 YYDKDF (reference sequence). The CDR3 spells CATSAQGNYGYTF. The CDR3 nucleotides are TGTGCCACCAGCGCACAGGGGAACTATGGCTACACCTTC.

This clone turned up a few times. The chain joins TRBV5-1 to TRBJ2-7; no clear D gene. V shed 0 bases and J shed 2 bases, with 6 bases lying between them. This CDR3 has 13 amino acids. Germline lookup yields CDR1 SGHRS and CDR2 YFSETQ. CDR3 residues: CASSLGGPYEQYF. Written as DNA, the CDR3 is TGCGCCAGCAGCTTGGGCGGCCCCTACGAGCAGTACTTC.

Only a few counts were recorded for this clone. The chain joins TRBV11-2 to TRBJ2-5, with 8 bases lining up with TRBD1. Germline loops: CDR1 SGHAT, CDR2 FQNNGV. Unmatched junction bases numbered 5, after V lost 8 bases and J lost 0 bases. The CDR3 is 14 residues long. The CDR3 loop reads CASVAGGNQETQYF. CDR3 in DNA: TGTGCCAGCGTCGCAGGGGGCAACCAAGAGACCCAGTACTTC.

The rearrangement uses TRBV7-9 and TRBJ1-1, with TRBD1 identical over 7 bases. Germline V lookup: CDR1 SEHNR, CDR2 FQNEAQ (reference sequence). J was trimmed by 3 bases and V by 5 bases; bases with no gene match: 6. The CDR3 extends over 14 amino acids. CDR3 sequence: CASSPDRADTEAFF. The CDR3 DNA sequence: TGTGCCAGCAGCCCAGACAGGGCGGACACTGAAGCTTTCTTT.

The chain uses TRBV9 and TRBJ1-2, with 7 bases lining up with TRBD1. CDR1 SGDLS and CDR2 YYNGEE come from the germline V gene. The CDR3 runs to 14 residues. Unmatched junction bases numbered 7, after V lost 4 bases and J lost 4 bases. CDR3 nucleotides: TGTGCCAGCAGCCCCAGGGACAGACGCTATGGCTACACCTTC. Amino acid sequence: CASSPRDRRYGYTF.

As DNA, the CDR3 is TGTGCCAGCAGCTTGGCCGGGGTTTACGAGCAGTACTTC. It translates to CASSLAGVYEQYF. The chain links TRBV5-4 to TRBJ2-7, with D perhaps matching TRBD2 (5 bases). Trimming shortened V by 0 bases and J by 4 bases, and 8 bases separated the two germline ends. This CDR3 has 13 amino acids. Germline V lookup: CDR1 SGHNT, CDR2 YYREEE (reference sequence).

This clone has more than one count but fewer than ten. The rearrangement links TRBV19 to TRBJ1-5; 7 bases agree with TRBD1. The V and J ends lost 7 bases and 2 bases, in that order; junction bases with no gene match: 8. Germline CDR1 LNHDA, CDR2 SQIVND (reference sequence). The length of the CDR3 is 15 residues. CDR3 coding DNA: TGTGCCAGTAATACAGGGGCGGGGGGCAATCAGCCCCAGCATTTT. It translates to CASNTGAGGNQPQHF.

The chain carries TRBV5-1 and TRBJ2-7, with TRBD1 identical over 8 bases. The CDR3 covers 17 residues. The J segment lost 2 bases and the V segment lost 0 bases, leaving 10 bases of the junction unmatched. Germline loops: CDR1 SGHRS, CDR2 YFSETQ. The CDR3 loop is CASSLEAWGQATYEQYF. The CDR3 coding sequence is TGCGCCAGCAGCTTGGAGGCGTGGGGACAGGCGACCTACGAGCAGTACTTC.

Note on this clone: Other nucleotide sequences in the sample specify the same CDR3. V gene TRBV27 combines with J gene TRBJ2-1; D unclear. The germline V gene encodes CDR1 MNHEY and CDR2 SMNVEV (reference sequence). The germline V and J ends were trimmed by 5 bases and 0 bases, with 5 bases remaining between them. The CDR3 length is 13 residues. CDR3 protein: CASSLNSYNEQFF. The CDR3 DNA is TGTGCCAGCAGTCTAAACTCCTACAATGAGCAGTTCTTC.

The rearrangement uses TRBV25-1 and TRBJ1-2; no definite D call. This CDR3 is 13 amino acids long. Germline V gene data show CDR1 as MGHDK and CDR2 as SYGVNS. Trimming removed 8 bases from V and 2 bases from J, with 12 bases in between. This chain's CDR3 is CASYEGLNYGYTF. The DNA of the CDR3 is TGTGCCAGCTATGAAGGACTGAACTATGGCTACACCTTC.

This clone was counted a few times. The CDR3 nucleotides read TGCGCCAGCAGCCTGGGACAGTCCCCCGCCCCTATCTACGAGCAGTACTTC. As protein: CASSLGQSPAPIYEQYF. J is TRBJ2-7 and V is TRBV4-1; 7 nucleotides match TRBD1. CDR1 and CDR2 from the germline V gene are MGHRA and YSYEKL. J was trimmed by 3 bases and V by 4 bases; bases with no gene match: 15. The CDR3 sequence is 17 residues long.

V and J are TRBV19 and TRBJ1-2; no reliable D call. In germline, CDR1 is LNHDA, CDR2 SQIVND (reference sequence). V lost 7 bases, J lost 6 bases, and 9 bases lay in between. CDR3 length: 11 amino acids. The CDR3 region is CASIAADGYTF. CDR3 DNA sequence: TGTGCCAGTATTGCGGCGGATGGCTACACCTTC.

The genes are TRBV27 and TRBJ1-2, with 10 positions matching TRBD1. This CDR3 region has 17 residues. V shed 4 bases, J shed 4 bases, and the junction held 12 bases outside the gene matches. CDR1 and CDR2 (germline): MNHEY, SMNVEV (reference sequence). CDR3 in DNA: TGTGCCAGCAGTTGGCTGTCCGGGACAGGGGATCTCTATGGCTACACCTTC. Translated: CASSWLSGTGDLYGYTF.

The genes are TRBV4-1 and TRBJ2-1; D may be TRBD1 (5 bases). There are 13 residues in the CDR3. Germline V gene data show CDR1 as MGHRA and CDR2 as YSYEKL. V lost 5 bases and J lost 5, with 10 bases in between. The CDR3 reads CASSSGQDNEQFF. CDR3 in DNA: TGCGCCAGCAGCTCAGGACAAGACAATGAGCAGTTCTTC.

This chain uses TRBV25-1 with TRBJ1-5; unclear D gene. Germline V gene data show CDR1 as MGHDK and CDR2 as SYGVNS. This CDR3 comprises 12 residues. The CDR3 protein is CADGRSNQPQHF. The CDR3 DNA is TGTGCGGACGGACGGAGCAATCAGCCCCAGCATTTT.

This chain links TRBV30 with TRBJ2-1; 10 bases agree with TRBD1. Trimming cost V 6 bases and J 3 bases; bases outside gene matches: 5. CDR3 length: 14 amino acids. Per the germline V gene, CDR1 is GTSNPN and CDR2 is SVGIG (reference sequence). The CDR3 region has the DNA TGTGCCTGCCCGGACAGGGGGGACTACAATGAGCAGTTCTTC. It codes for CACPDRGDYNEQFF.

This rearrangement joins TRBV13 to TRBJ2-7; 8 bases are shared with TRBD2. With V trimmed by 3 bases and J by 0 bases, 4 bases remained unmatched. The germline gives CDR1 PRHDT, CDR2 FYEKMQ (reference sequence). The CDR3 covers 15 residues. CDR3 loop: CASSLPAGGSYEQYF. Written as DNA, the CDR3 is TGTGCCAGCAGCTTGCCCGCGGGGGGCTCCTACGAGCAGTACTTC.

The chain uses TRBV4-2 and TRBJ2-2; D possibly uses TRBD1 or TRBD2 (5 bases each). The CDR3 loop spans 18 amino acids. Germline values: CDR1 LGHNA, CDR2 YNFKEQ. V lost 2 bases and J lost 2, with 18 bases in between. CDR3 sequence reads: CASSQLKYRGPNTGELFF. DNA for the CDR3: TGTGCCAGCAGCCAACTGAAGTATCGGGGCCCCAACACCGGGGAGCTGTTTTTT.

CDR3 sequence reads: CAWRAGAMNQPQHF. In DNA form, the CDR3 reads TGTGCCTGGAGGGCGGGGGCGATGAATCAGCCCCAGCATTTT. The chain couples TRBV30 to TRBJ1-5; perhaps TRBD1 as D (6 bases). Per the germline V gene, CDR1 is GTSNPN and CDR2 is SVGIG (reference sequence). The V end lost 3 bases, the J end lost 4 bases, and 13 bases lay between the germline ends. There are 14 residues in the CDR3.

The genes are TRBV5-6 and TRBJ2-7; 10 bases fit TRBD1. The CDR3 runs to 15 residues. The ends lost 0 bases at V and 2 bases at J; junction bases unmatched: 2. The germline CDR1 and CDR2 sequences are SGHDT and YYEEEE. The CDR3 nucleotides are TGTGCCAGCAGCTTGGCCGGGACAGGGGCCTACGAGCAGTACTTC. Translated: CASSLAGTGAYEQYF. Using reference TRBV5-6 and TRBJ2-7 for the parts outside the CDR3, the full variable domain is DAGVTQSPTHLIKTRGQQVTLRCSPKSGHDTVSWYQQALGQGPQFIFQYYEEEERQRGNFPDRFSGHQFPNYSSELNVNALLLGDSALYLCASSLAGTGAYEQYFGPGTRLTVT.

The gene calls are TRBV7-9 and TRBJ2-7; the match to TRBD1 covers 7 bases. This CDR3 contains 17 residues. Germline CDR1 SEHNR, CDR2 FQNEAQ (reference sequence). Germline trimming cut 5 bases from V and 0 bases from J; bases unmatched to any gene: 13. CDR3 loop: CASSGGKTGEYSYEQYF. For the CDR3, the DNA is TGTGCCAGCAGCGGTGGGAAAACAGGGGAATACTCCTACGAGCAGTACTTC.

The chain recombines TRBV4-3 with TRBJ2-1; D gene ambiguous. The CDR3 consists of 13 residues. In germline, CDR1 is LGHNA, CDR2 YSLEER. Trimming left V 0 bases short and J 3 bases short, with 3 bases between. The CDR3 bases are TGCGCCAGCAGCCAAGATAGCTACAATGAGCAGTTCTTC. Translating gives CASSQDSYNEQFF.

J is TRBJ2-3 and V is TRBV13; tentative D call: TRBD2 (7 bases). V was pared by 10 bases and J by 4 bases, with 18 bases between. CDR3 length equals 14 residues. Germline CDR1 is PRHDT and CDR2 is FYEKMQ (reference sequence). As DNA, the CDR3 is TGTGCCACCGAAGGGGGGGCTCTGGCAGATACGCAGTATTTT. Translation gives CATEGGALADTQYF.

V gene TRBV7-9 combines with J gene TRBJ1-1, with D unclear. The CDR3 extends over 12 amino acids. Between the trimmed V and J ends, which lost 3 bases and 8 bases, there was a span of 10 bases. Germline loops: CDR1 SEHNR, CDR2 FQNEAQ (reference sequence). The CDR3 sequence: CASSFGEKEAFF. The CDR3 region has the DNA TGTGCCAGCAGCTTCGGAGAAAAAGAAGCTTTCTTT.

The rearrangement joins TRBV13 to TRBJ2-3; no definite D call. CDR1 PRHDT and CDR2 FYEKMQ come from the germline V gene (reference sequence). This CDR3 contains 14 residues. V was shortened by 5 bases and J by 3 bases, with 12 bases between the two germline ends. CDR3 region: CASSPRRGTDTQYF. In nucleotides, the CDR3 is TGTGCCAGCAGCCCTCGAAGAGGTACAGATACGCAGTATTTT.